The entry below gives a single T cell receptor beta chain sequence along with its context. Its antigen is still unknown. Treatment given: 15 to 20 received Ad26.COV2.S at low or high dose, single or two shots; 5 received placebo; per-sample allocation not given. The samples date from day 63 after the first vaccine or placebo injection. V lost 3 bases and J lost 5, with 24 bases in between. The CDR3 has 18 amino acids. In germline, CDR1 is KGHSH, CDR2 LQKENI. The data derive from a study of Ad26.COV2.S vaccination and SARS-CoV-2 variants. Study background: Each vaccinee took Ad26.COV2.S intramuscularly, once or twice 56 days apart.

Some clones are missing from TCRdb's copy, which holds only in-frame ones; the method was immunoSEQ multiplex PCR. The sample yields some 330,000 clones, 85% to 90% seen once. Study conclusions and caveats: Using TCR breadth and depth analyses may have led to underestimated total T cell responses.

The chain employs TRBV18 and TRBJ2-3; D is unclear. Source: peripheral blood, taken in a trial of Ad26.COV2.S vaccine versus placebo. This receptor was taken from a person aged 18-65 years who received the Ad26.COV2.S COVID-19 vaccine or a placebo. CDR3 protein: CASSPALPFLGLKDTQYF. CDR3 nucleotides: TGTGCCAGCTCACCGGCTCTTCCGTTTCTGGGTCTTAAAGATACGCAGTATTTT.